These 12 T cell receptor beta chains originate from one sample sequenced in a study of blood T cells in healthy people across ages. Using a J-beta primer mix together with a sample-barcoded 5' primer, a second PCR was run for about 7 to 12 cycles. Each CDR3 protein is one row after TCRdb ran MiXCR on the 5' RACE reads. The sample holds 1.4 million to 1.5 million distinct CDR3 sequences, 42% seen once. The sequencing input was blood. The receptors were gathered from a woman aged 18 to 35 in good health.

This clonotype was counted a few times. The V gene is TRBV29-1, the J gene TRBJ2-3, with a tentative D call TRBD1 (7 bases). This CDR3 spans 12 amino acids. Germline CDR1 reads SQVTM; CDR2 reads ANQGSEA. CDR3 in amino acids: CTGGQSTDTQYF. The CDR3 DNA is TGCACCGGGGGACAGTCCACAGATACGCAGTATTTT.

V and J are TRBV12-3 or TRBV12-4 and TRBJ2-4; D might be TRBD1 (5 bases). CDR3 length: 13 amino acids. V lost 10 bases to trimming and J lost 0 bases, with 10 bases between them. The CDR3 DNA sequence: TGTGCCACCAGGGATTCAGCCAAAAACATTCAGTACTTC. It encodes CATRDSAKNIQYF.

J is TRBJ2-3 and V is TRBV6-1, with 12 bases aligning to TRBD1. The V segment lost 6 bases and the J segment 5 bases; nucleotides outside the gene matches: 9. CDR3 length: 16 amino acids. Germline assignment: CDR1 MNHNS and CDR2 SASEGT. The CDR3: CASSSPGQGAQDTQYF. The CDR3 DNA reads TGTGCCAGCAGCAGTCCGGGACAGGGGGCGCAAGATACGCAGTATTTT.

The V gene is TRBV12-3 or TRBV12-4, the J gene TRBJ2-4; TRBD2 aligns across 9 bases. The CDR3 totals 15 residues. The V gene end was trimmed by 6 bases and the J gene end by 13 bases; junction bases not matched to a gene: 16. CDR3 amino acids: CASSATSGRYNEQYF. CDR3 sequence (DNA): TGTGCCAGCAGCGCAACTAGCGGGCGGTACAATGAGCAGTACTTC.

This clonotype has more than one count but fewer than ten. The chain couples TRBV28 to TRBJ2-7; 8 bases agree with TRBD1. This CDR3 contains 14 residues. Germline V gene data show CDR1 as MDHEN and CDR2 as SYDVKM. J was trimmed by 3 bases and V by 8 bases; bases with no gene match: 9. CDR3: CASVDNRGVYEQYF. Here the CDR3 DNA reads TGTGCCAGCGTAGACAACAGGGGGGTCTACGAGCAGTACTTC.

The chain recombines TRBV12-3 or TRBV12-4 with TRBJ2-7; unclear D gene. V was trimmed by 6 bases and J by 0 bases, leaving 15 bases between them. CDR3 length: 15 amino acids. The CDR3: CASSRRGGSSYEQYF. CDR3 coding DNA: TGTGCCAGCAGCCGTCGTGGCGGAAGCTCCTACGAGCAGTACTTC.

V and J are TRBV7-8 and TRBJ2-3; TRBD1 aligns across 9 bases. V was clipped by 5 bases and J by 8 bases; unmatched bases: 8. The germline CDR1 and CDR2 sequences are SGHVS and FQNEAQ. CDR3 length: 14 amino acids. DNA of the CDR3: TGTGCCAGCAGCCCGGACAGGGGCCGGGGTACGCAGTATTTT. Translated, it gives CASSPDRGRGTQYF.

This clonotype occurred many times. The chain links TRBV18 to TRBJ2-1; 7 bases map to TRBD2. CDR1 is KGHSH, CDR2 LQKENI, per germline. This CDR3 region has 15 residues. Unmatched junction bases numbered 9, after V lost 8 bases and J lost 2 bases. The CDR3 reads CASSPLAGAYNEQFF. CDR3 DNA sequence: TGTGCCAGCAGCCCCCTTGCGGGAGCCTACAATGAGCAGTTCTTC. Full variable domain (rest looked up from reference TRBV18 and TRBJ2-1): NAGVMQNPRHLVRRRGQEARLRCSPMKGHSHVYWYRQLPEEGLKFMVYLQKENIIDESGMPKERFSAEFPKEGPSILRIQQVVRGDSAAYFCASSPLAGAYNEQFFGPGTRLTVL.

The chain employs TRBV6-1 and TRBJ2-7, with D maybe TRBD1 (5 bases). Germline assignment: CDR1 MNHNS and CDR2 SASEGT. V lost 8 bases and J lost 7, with 27 bases in between. The CDR3 runs to 16 residues. CDR3 in amino acids: CASDLVQENPNNEQYV. The CDR3 DNA reads TGTGCCAGCGATTTAGTACAGGAGAACCCTAACAATGAGCAGTACGTC.

The chain combines TRBV28 with TRBJ1-2; tentatively, D is TRBD1 (6 bases). Between the trimmed V and J ends, which lost 5 bases and 8 bases, there was a span of 12 bases. The CDR3 has 12 amino acids. The germline V gene has CDR1 MDHEN and CDR2 SYDVKM. CDR3 nucleotide sequence: TGTGCCAGCAGTGGGGGCGGGGTCGGCTACACCTTC. This gives the protein CASSGGGVGYTF.

This clonotype has ten or more counts. Sequence at one end of the junction differs from germline and may be a read error. V and J are TRBV7-2 and TRBJ2-7; D might be TRBD2 (5 bases). Germline V gene lookup returns CDR1 SGHTA and CDR2 FQGNSA. This CDR3 spans 14 amino acids. CDR3: CASSLGAGPYEQYF. DNA of the CDR3: TGCGCCAGCAGCTTGGGAGCAGGACCCTACGAGCAGTACTTC. Drawing the rest from reference TRBV7-2 and TRBJ2-7, the complete variable domain is GAGVSQSPSNKVTEKGKDVELRCDPISGHTALYWYRQSLGQGLEFLIYFQGNSAPDKSGLPSDRFSAERTGGSVSTLTIQRTQQEDSAVYLCASSLGAGPYEQYFGPGTRLTVT.

V and J are TRBV7-2 and TRBJ2-7, with D possibly called TRBD1 or TRBD2 (5 bases each). The V gene lost 1 base and the J gene lost 3 bases, with 13 bases spanning the gap. Looked up from germline, CDR1 is SGHTA and CDR2 is FQGNSA. The length of the CDR3 is 15 residues. As DNA, the CDR3 is TGTGCCAGCAGCTTAGATGGGGGAGTGGTCTACGAGCAGTACTTC. Translated: CASSLDGGVVYEQYF.